This TCR beta chain was profiled in a study of identical twins. General study findings and limits: Interpretation of the results relied on cross-sectional statistical analysis and not on following the same donors.

The CDR3 totals 15 residues. V lost 6 bases, J lost 7 bases, and 19 bases lay in between. Looked up from germline, CDR1 is MNHNS and CDR2 is SASEGT. This clonotype was found a few times. Antigen specificity is unknown. Template switching added a universal primer site, and cDNA bore unique molecular identifiers. TCRdb called the 5' RACE reads again in MiXCR, with one record for every CDR3 protein. This repertoire shows roughly 250,000 distinct CDR3 sequences, 11% to 15% found once; its top ten account for about 9%. The receptor was isolated from a woman aged 18-30 years in good health. The sequenced material came from memory (CD45RO+) T cells sorted from blood. The rearrangement uses TRBV6-1 and TRBJ1-5; maybe TRBD1 (6 bases). CDR3 sequence reads: CASRRTGSLEQPQHF. CDR3 bases: TGTGCCAGCAGACGAACAGGGTCCCTCGAACAGCCCCAGCATTTT.